This T cell receptor beta chain stems from a study of T cell responses to AZD1222 COVID-19 vaccine. Findings of the study overall: Regions 160-218 and 743-854 held dominance among vaccine-associated CD4 TCRs, which spanned spike. Recipients of two AZD1222 doses showed rising Spike-specific TCR breadth and depth. Sampled repertoires all dated from after the peak T cell response. White British people made up most donors, females outnumbered males, and clonal diversity was possibly underestimated.

The CDR3 totals 13 residues. Looked up from germline, CDR1 is MDHEN and CDR2 is SYDVKM. Trimming removed 3 bases at V and 1 base at J, with 6 bases between. The method was immunoSEQ multiplex PCR; TCRdb's version includes in-frame clones alone and lacks a portion of them. The table shows 130,000 or so clones, with 91% occurring only once. Notes on this clone: The antigen is undetermined.

The chain couples TRBV28 to TRBJ1-1; D unresolved. The clonotype originates from an adult who received the MenACWY meningococcal vaccine as a control. Sample: peripheral blood, taken 28 days after the second dose of the MenACWY control vaccine. This CDR3 reads CASSFSGNTEAFF. CDR3 nucleotide sequence: TGTGCCAGCAGTTTTTCGGGGAACACTGAAGCTTTCTTT.